This TCR beta chain comes out of a study of T-cell memory formation after mild COVID-19. TCRdb passed the 5' RACE reads through MiXCR, listing each CDR3 protein once. The table lists 200,000 or so distinct CDR3 sequences, 16% of them singletons. This clonotype came up a few times. Sequencing input: PBMCs or a T cell subset sorted from them (not recorded which). The receptor was derived from an adult woman who had mild COVID-19 (a few samples of this study predate the infection). Cell type and time point are not known.

CDR3 protein: CASTLGRQGASEAFF. As DNA, the CDR3 is TGTGCCAGCACACTAGGGAGACAGGGGGCGTCTGAAGCTTTCTTT. The chain combines TRBV7-2 with TRBJ1-1; 10 positions match TRBD1. Germline CDR1 reads SGHTA; CDR2 reads FQGNSA. V lost 7 bases, J lost 6 bases, and 11 bases stayed unmatched. This CDR3 region has 15 residues.